These T cell receptor beta chains were read from a single sample in a study of cytomegalovirus exposure and HLA in healthy donors. Profiling relied on immunoSEQ multiplex PCR, and the TCRdb table lists in-frame clones only, not all of them. Found here are more than 95,000 clones, less than 90% of them singletons; the top ten hold less than 4.5%. The sample comprised PBMCs. The receptors shown here come from a young man in good health and CMV-seropositive. The CDR3 runs from the conserved cysteine through the conserved F or W. The order of the fields is J gene, clone size, V gene, D gene, CDR3 DNA, CDR3 protein. D genes are given only for firm matches. Some rows mark clone size as missing; the rest say once, few, many or name a class of expanded clone.

J gene: TRBJ1-1; clone size: .; V gene: TRBV5-4; D gene: .; CDR3 DNA: TGTGCCAGCAGCTTGGGGCGCTACGGCGGGAGCACTGAAGCTTTCTTT; CDR3 protein: CASSLGRYGGSTEAFF
J gene: TRBJ2-7; clone size: .; V gene: TRBV13; D gene: TRBD1; CDR3 DNA: TGTGCCAGCAGCCCCCTATCAGGGGGCGAGCAGTACTTC; CDR3 protein: CASSPLSGGEQYF
J gene: TRBJ2-7; clone size: .; V gene: TRBV4-3; D gene: TRBD1; CDR3 DNA: TGCGCCAGCAGCCAAGATTGGACAGGGGCGTTCTCCTACGAGCAGTACTTC; CDR3 protein: CASSQDWTGAFSYEQYF
J gene: TRBJ1-2; clone size: .; V gene: TRBV4-2; D gene: .; CDR3 DNA: TGTGCCAGCAGCCAAGATGATAGAGGAAATAACTATGGCTACACCTTC; CDR3 protein: CASSQDDRGNNYGYTF
J gene: TRBJ1-2; clone size: once; V gene: TRBV7-8; D gene: TRBD1; CDR3 DNA: TGTGCCAGCAGCATCCGGGACAGGGGGAACTATGGCTACACCTTC; CDR3 protein: CASSIRDRGNYGYTF
J gene: TRBJ1-5; clone size: .; V gene: TRBV2; D gene: .; CDR3 DNA: TGTGCCAGCAGTGAGGCGGGGGGCCTTCAGCCCCAGCATTTT; CDR3 protein: CASSEAGGLQPQHF
J gene: TRBJ1-1; clone size: .; V gene: TRBV15; D gene: .; CDR3 DNA: TGTGCCACCAGCAGAGCTCGGGGTACTGAAGCTTTCTTT; CDR3 protein: CATSRARGTEAFF
J gene: TRBJ2-1; clone size: .; V gene: TRBV6-5; D gene: TRBD1; CDR3 DNA: TGTGCCAGCACCGGGACAGAATACAATGAGCAGTTCTTC; CDR3 protein: CASTGTEYNEQFF
J gene: TRBJ1-6; clone size: .; V gene: TRBV4-2; D gene: .; CDR3 DNA: TGTGCCAGCAGCCAAGACGGGAGGACCAATTCACCCCTCCACTTT; CDR3 protein: CASSQDGRTNSPLHF
J gene: TRBJ1-2; clone size: .; V gene: TRBV2; D gene: .; CDR3 DNA: TGTGCCAGCAGGGGAGAGTGGAACTATGGCTACACCTTC; CDR3 protein: CASRGEWNYGYTF
J gene: TRBJ2-7; clone size: few; V gene: TRBV2; D gene: .; CDR3 DNA: TGTGCCAGCAGTCCCAGGTACGAGCAGTACTTC; CDR3 protein: CASSPRYEQYF
J gene: TRBJ1-5; clone size: .; V gene: TRBV5-8; D gene: .; CDR3 DNA: TGTGCCAGCAGTCAAGATGAGGGCTATCAGCCCCAGCATTTT; CDR3 protein: CASSQDEGYQPQHF
J gene: TRBJ1-6; clone size: .; V gene: TRBV7-2; D gene: .; CDR3 DNA: TGTGCCAGCAGCTTAACCACAGGCCTTAATTCACCCCTCCACTTT; CDR3 protein: CASSLTTGLNSPLHF
J gene: TRBJ2-5; clone size: .; V gene: TRBV4-2; D gene: TRBD2; CDR3 DNA: TGTGCCAGCAGCCGAACTAGCGGGGGGCCACTTTTGACCCAGTACTTC; CDR3 protein: CASSRTSGGPLLTQYF
J gene: TRBJ2-3; clone size: .; V gene: TRBV11-2; D gene: .; CDR3 DNA: TGTGCCAGCAGCTTACAAAGAGGAGATACGCAGTATTTT; CDR3 protein: CASSLQRGDTQYF
J gene: TRBJ1-2; clone size: .; V gene: TRBV4-1; D gene: .; CDR3 DNA: TGCGCCAGCAGCCAAGGCGGGAAATATGGCTACACCTTC; CDR3 protein: CASSQGGKYGYTF
J gene: TRBJ1-1; clone size: .; V gene: TRBV5-1; D gene: .; CDR3 DNA: TGCGCCAGCAGCTTTATGGCAGGGAACACTGAAGCTTTCTTT; CDR3 protein: CASSFMAGNTEAFF
J gene: TRBJ2-5; clone size: once; V gene: TRBV2; D gene: TRBD1; CDR3 DNA: TGTGCCAGCAGCGCTAACAGGGGCCCAATCCAAGAGACCCAGTACTTC; CDR3 protein: CASSANRGPIQETQYF
J gene: TRBJ1-1; clone size: few; V gene: TRBV6-6; D gene: .; CDR3 DNA: TGTGCCAGCGGTGCAGGGGCTAGGTATACTGAAGCTTTCTTT; CDR3 protein: CASGAGARYTEAFF
J gene: TRBJ1-1; clone size: .; V gene: TRBV5-1; D gene: .; CDR3 DNA: TGCGCCAGCAGCTTGGGGCCGAGGGAGGAGGATGAAGCTTTCTTT; CDR3 protein: CASSLGPREEDEAFF
J gene: TRBJ1-5; clone size: .; V gene: TRBV18; D gene: .; CDR3 DNA: TGTGCCAGCTCGGAAGACAGAGAGGATCGTCAGCCCCAGCATTTT; CDR3 protein: CASSEDREDRQPQHF
J gene: TRBJ2-3; clone size: .; V gene: TRBV10-1; D gene: .; CDR3 DNA: TGCGCCAGCAGTGAGTCTAAGGCGGAGGCAGATACGCAGTATTTT; CDR3 protein: CASSESKAEADTQYF
J gene: TRBJ1-3; clone size: .; V gene: TRBV7-9; D gene: TRBD1; CDR3 DNA: TGTGCCAGCAGCTTATACGGGGGACAGGACTCTGGAAACACCATATATTTT; CDR3 protein: CASSLYGGQDSGNTIYF
J gene: TRBJ2-5; clone size: .; V gene: TRBV10-3; D gene: .; CDR3 DNA: TGTGCCATCAGTGAAGGCGTCAGGGAAGAGACCCAGTACTTC; CDR3 protein: CAISEGVREETQYF
J gene: TRBJ1-2; clone size: .; V gene: TRBV25-1; D gene: .; CDR3 DNA: TGTGCCAGCAGTGACCGCGTCGGGGGAACTCATGGCTACACCTTC; CDR3 protein: CASSDRVGGTHGYTF